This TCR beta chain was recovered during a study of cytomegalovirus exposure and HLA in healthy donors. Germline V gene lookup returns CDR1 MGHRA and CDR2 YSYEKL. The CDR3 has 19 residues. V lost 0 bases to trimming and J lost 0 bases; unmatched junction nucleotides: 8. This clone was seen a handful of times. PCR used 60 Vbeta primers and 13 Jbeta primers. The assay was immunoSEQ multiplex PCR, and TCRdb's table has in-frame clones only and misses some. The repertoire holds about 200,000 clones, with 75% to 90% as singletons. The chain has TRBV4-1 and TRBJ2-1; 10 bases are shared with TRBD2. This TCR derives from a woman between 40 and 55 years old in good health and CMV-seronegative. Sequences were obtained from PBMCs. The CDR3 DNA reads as TGCGCCAGCAGCCAAGACCGGACTAGCGGATGGATCTCCTACAATGAGCAGTTCTTC. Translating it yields CASSQDRTSGWISYNEQFF.